The 23 T cell receptor beta chains reported below all come from one sample, sequenced in a study of T cell repertoires in cytomegalovirus infection. TCRdb re-called the reads with MiXCR, one entry per CDR3 protein. The repertoire includes around 550,000 distinct CDR3 sequences, less than 30% of them detected once, and around 14% sits in the top ten. Sequenced sample: PBMCs. These receptors originate from a human donor in good health (CMV status not recorded). Some clones in this sample may be carry-over from other donors' samples.

The table lists this clonotype with many counts. The CDR3 region is CASSGRDSNYGYTF. CDR3 DNA sequence: TGTGCCAGCAGCGGCCGGGACAGTAACTATGGCTACACCTTC. This rearrangement joins TRBV7-2 to TRBJ1-2; 7 bases fit TRBD1. V lost 5 bases and J lost 1; bases outside the gene matches: 4. Germline lookup yields CDR1 SGHTA and CDR2 FQGNSA. CDR3 length: 14 amino acids.

This chain links TRBV7-3 with TRBJ2-3; 7 bases map to TRBD1. Germline lookup yields CDR1 SGHTA and CDR2 FQGTGA. This CDR3 region has 15 residues. V gave up 5 bases and J gave up 6 bases; unmatched junction bases: 11. CDR3 DNA sequence: TGTGCCAGCAGCCCCGAAGGGACCAGGGGGGATACGCAGTATTTT. As protein: CASSPEGTRGDTQYF.

The chain links TRBV28 to TRBJ1-4; D perhaps matches TRBD1 (5 bases). V lost 6 bases, J lost 6 bases, and 17 bases lay in between. The V gene's germline CDR1 is MDHEN and CDR2 SYDVKM. The CDR3 runs 15 residues. The CDR3 DNA reads TGTGCCAGCAGCCGAGCCAGCAGGGTCGATGAAAAACTGTTTTTT. Protein: CASSRASRVDEKLFF.

The chain has TRBV20-1 and TRBJ1-2; 7 positions match TRBD1. Germline V CDR1 and CDR2: DFQATT, SNEGSKA (reference sequence). V shed 4 bases, J shed 2 bases, and the junction held 10 bases outside the gene matches. CDR3 size: 15 residues. For the CDR3, the DNA is TGCAGTGCTAATGGTTTAAGGGGACAGAACTATGGCTACACCTTC. Protein sequence: CSANGLRGQNYGYTF.

This clonotype was seen many times. This rearrangement joins TRBV7-2 to TRBJ2-1, with 7 bases identical to TRBD2. Germline V gives CDR1 SGHTA, CDR2 FQGNSA. There are 16 residues in the CDR3. J lost 7 bases, V lost 5 bases, and 14 bases had no gene match. The CDR3 DNA reads TGTGCCAGCAGCATAAACCGGGGGGTGAGCAGGAATGAGCAGTTCTTC. Translated: CASSINRGVSRNEQFF.

This clonotype was picked up a small number of times. V gene TRBV19 combines with J gene TRBJ1-5; the D is unclear. V shed 3 bases and J shed 2 bases, with 11 bases lying between them. The length of the CDR3 is 15 residues. Germline-derived CDR1 and CDR2 are LNHDA and SQIVND (reference sequence). The CDR3 is CASSIEGAGNQPQHF. In DNA form, the CDR3 reads TGTGCCAGTAGTATTGAGGGTGCCGGCAATCAGCCCCAGCATTTT.

In this sample, this clonotype turned up a few times. The chain recombines TRBV7-3 with TRBJ1-1; tentatively, D is TRBD1 (6 bases). Trimming took off 2 bases at V and 8 bases at J, with 15 bases between the two ends. CDR3 length: 14 amino acids. Per the germline V gene, CDR1 is SGHTA and CDR2 is FQGTGA. The CDR3 is CASSLGGGPREAFF. The CDR3 DNA sequence: TGTGCCAGCAGCTTAGGTGGGGGGCCGCGGGAAGCTTTCTTT.

The gene calls are TRBV7-6 and TRBJ2-2; 8 bases are shared with TRBD1. J lost 4 bases, V lost 5 bases, and 6 bases had no gene match. Germline loops: CDR1 SGHVS, CDR2 FNYEAQ. The CDR3 consists of 15 residues. CDR3 in DNA: TGTGCCAGCAGCCCGCGGGACAGGCTCACCGGGGAGCTGTTTTTT. Encoded protein: CASSPRDRLTGELFF.

This clonotype was counted many times. The chain employs TRBV7-8 and TRBJ2-5, with 9 nucleotides matching TRBD2. Germline CDR1 reads SGHVS; CDR2 reads FQNEAQ. V lost 5 bases and J lost 2; bases outside the gene matches: 9. The CDR3 has 16 amino acids. The CDR3 sequence is CASSHIAGEGQETQYF. CDR3 bases: TGTGCCAGCAGCCATATAGCGGGAGAGGGGCAAGAGACCCAGTACTTC.

This clonotype has only a few counts. The chain joins TRBV30 to TRBJ2-5; the match to TRBD1 covers 8 bases. CDR1 and CDR2 (germline): GTSNPN, SVGIG (reference sequence). The junction had 11 bases not matched to a gene; V was cut back by 5 bases and J by 0 bases. The CDR3 loop spans 16 amino acids. CDR3 nucleotides: TGTGCCTGGGGTGAAATTCCGGGACAGGACCAAGAGACCCAGTACTTC. This gives the protein CAWGEIPGQDQETQYF.

The chain uses TRBV20-1 and TRBJ1-1; 8 nucleotides match TRBD1. The trim removed 5 bases at V and 8 bases at J, leaving 7 bases unmatched. From germline, CDR1 is DFQATT and CDR2 SNEGSKA (reference sequence). CDR3 length: 12 residues. The CDR3 here is CSAFSRGQEAFF. The CDR3 nucleotides read TGCAGTGCTTTCTCCAGGGGGCAAGAAGCTTTCTTT.

This clonotype was counted a few times. The chain recombines TRBV2 with TRBJ1-2; D gene ambiguous. Trimming shortened V by 3 bases and J by 6 bases, and 2 bases separated the two germline ends. The CDR3 is 10 residues long. Looked up from germline, CDR1 is SNHLY and CDR2 is FYNNEI. DNA of the CDR3: TGTGCCAGCAGTGATAATGGCTACACCTTC. Its protein is CASSDNGYTF.

V gene TRBV7-2 combines with J gene TRBJ1-5; the D is unclear. The V end lost 4 bases, the J end lost 9 bases, and 10 bases lay between the germline ends. Germline assignment: CDR1 SGHTA and CDR2 FQGNSA. This CDR3 contains 12 residues. CDR3 DNA: TGTGCCAGCAGCTATAGAACGGGGCCCCAGCATTTT. Encoded protein: CASSYRTGPQHF.

This clonotype has a single count. The genes are TRBV7-2 and TRBJ2-3, with D perhaps TRBD2 (5 bases). The CDR3 is 17 residues long. V lost 2 bases to trimming and J lost 0 bases, with 15 bases between them. The germline gives CDR1 SGHTA, CDR2 FQGNSA. The DNA of the CDR3 is TGTGCCAGCAGCTTATTTCTTGGCGGGCCGAGCACAGATACGCAGTATTTT. This codes for CASSLFLGGPSTDTQYF.

At least ten counts were recorded for this clonotype. The rearrangement uses TRBV7-9 and TRBJ1-1; D gene unclear. Per germline, CDR1 SEHNR and CDR2 FQNEAQ (reference sequence). The CDR3 is 16 residues long. Trimming removed 1 base at V and 1 base at J, with 13 bases between. The CDR3 sequence is CASSLVFLGRNTEAFF. DNA for the CDR3: TGTGCCAGCAGCTTAGTGTTCCTGGGGAGGAACACTGAAGCTTTCTTT.

The chain recombines TRBV20-1 with TRBJ1-5, with 8 bases matching TRBD1. The germline V gene encodes CDR1 DFQATT and CDR2 SNEGSKA (reference sequence). J gave up 2 bases and V 5 bases, and 2 bases lay outside the gene matches. The CDR3 consists of 13 residues. The CDR3 spells CSAGGQGNQPQHF. In nucleotides, the CDR3 is TGCAGTGCTGGGGGACAGGGCAATCAGCCCCAGCATTTT.

The J gene is TRBJ2-1, the V gene TRBV6-5; D remains ambiguous. This CDR3 is built from 15 residues. The V gene lost 2 bases and the J gene lost 6 bases, with 14 bases spanning the gap. From germline, CDR1 is MNHEY and CDR2 SVGAGI. The CDR3 here is CASSYGYPPGNEQFF. The CDR3 bases are TGTGCCAGCAGTTACGGGTACCCCCCGGGCAATGAGCAGTTCTTC.

The V gene is TRBV12-3 or TRBV12-4, the J gene TRBJ2-1; 11 bases agree with TRBD1. The CDR3 spans 16 residues. J was trimmed by 9 bases and V by 3 bases; bases with no gene match: 10. CDR3 residues: CASSFGPGTGGTEQFF. CDR3 DNA sequence: TGTGCCAGCAGTTTTGGGCCTGGGACAGGGGGAACTGAGCAGTTCTTC.

This clonotype was observed at least ten times. The CDR3 bases are TGTGCCAGCAGCCCTGGACAGGGGGGTTCGAATGAGCAGTTCTTC. Its protein is CASSPGQGGSNEQFF. The rearrangement links TRBV7-6 to TRBJ2-1, with 10 nucleotides matching TRBD1. From germline, CDR1 is SGHVS and CDR2 FNYEAQ. CDR3 size: 15 residues. Losses at the gene ends were 5 bases for V and 7 bases for J; bases not matched to a gene: 8.

Only a few counts were recorded for this clonotype. The chain uses TRBV7-6 and TRBJ1-6; 11 positions agree with TRBD1. The V and J ends lost 5 bases and 7 bases, in that order; junction bases with no gene match: 4. The CDR3 extends over 15 amino acids. Germline CDR1 SGHVS, CDR2 FNYEAQ. CDR3 region: CASSPGTGGNSPLHF. CDR3 sequence (DNA): TGTGCCAGCAGCCCAGGGACAGGGGGGAATTCACCCCTCCACTTT. Complete variable domain (other parts from reference TRBV7-6 and TRBJ1-6): GAGVSQSPRYKVTKRGQDVALRCDPISGHVSLYWYRQALGQGPEFLTYFNYEAQQDKSGLPNDRFSAERPEGSISTLTIQRTEQRDSAMYRCASSPGTGGNSPLHFGNGTRLTVT.

The gene calls are TRBV14 and TRBJ2-7; D may be TRBD1 (5 bases). Germline V gene sequence: CDR1 SGHDN, CDR2 FVKESK. The CDR3 has 14 residues. V dropped 0 bases and J dropped 10 bases, with 16 bases sitting between them. The CDR3, as DNA: TGTGCCAGCAGCCAAGACTTGAAGGGGTCCCCCCAGTACGTC. Translation gives CASSQDLKGSPQYV.

The chain couples TRBV29-1 to TRBJ1-2; D uncertain. Looked up from germline, CDR1 is SQVTM and CDR2 is ANQGSEA. This CDR3 contains 13 residues. V was clipped by 0 bases and J by 1 base, with 6 bases between them. The CDR3 reads CSVEDPVNYGYTF. The CDR3 nucleotides are TGCAGCGTTGAAGATCCCGTTAACTATGGCTACACCTTC.

This clonotype occurred a few times. V and J are TRBV20-1 and TRBJ2-1; TRBD2 matches at 11 bases. Germline CDR1 DFQATT, CDR2 SNEGSKA (reference sequence). The CDR3 totals 15 residues. V trimming: 3 bases; J trimming: 10 bases; junction bases outside the gene matches: 11. The CDR3 sequence is CSARIAGGPSAEQFF. The CDR3 DNA reads TGCAGTGCTAGGATAGCGGGAGGGCCCTCCGCGGAGCAGTTCTTC.